This is a list of T cell receptor beta chains from one sample in a study of blood T cell repertoires in COVID-19. The data were produced by immunoSEQ multiplex PCR, yet TCRdb's version contains in-frame clones alone and is incomplete. The repertoire holds some 150,000 clones, with 80% to 90% as singletons. The source material was peripheral blood. The receptors originated from a man between 45 and 60 years old who had recovered from COVID-19. The CDR3 runs from the conserved cysteine through the conserved F or W. Fields, in order: clone size, D gene, V gene, CDR3 protein. The D gene is left open where the match is weak. Not all rows give a size; the values are once, few, many and, for expanded clones, a class.

clone size: -
D gene: TRBD1
V gene: TRBV15
CDR3 protein: CATSRDGRRGTFF

clone size: -
D gene: -
V gene: TRBV5-6
CDR3 protein: CASSFDRNNSPLHF

clone size: -
D gene: TRBD1
V gene: TRBV29-1
CDR3 protein: CSVDRGRHGYTF

clone size: -
D gene: -
V gene: TRBV25-1
CDR3 protein: CATEGPTANEKLFF

clone size: -
D gene: -
V gene: TRBV19
CDR3 protein: CASSASGLQVRPQHF

clone size: -
D gene: -
V gene: TRBV21-1
CDR3 protein: CASSPRNVGGILLEAFF

clone size: -
D gene: -
V gene: TRBV6-5
CDR3 protein: CASRPTPVNQPQHF

clone size: -
D gene: -
V gene: TRBV5-4
CDR3 protein: CASSSTSQGSETQYF

clone size: once
D gene: -
V gene: TRBV13
CDR3 protein: CASSSAGNLNEQFF

clone size: -
D gene: -
V gene: TRBV7-9
CDR3 protein: CASSLGQGSSPLHF

clone size: -
D gene: -
V gene: TRBV5-4
CDR3 protein: CASSLAGLNTQYF

clone size: -
D gene: -
V gene: TRBV27
CDR3 protein: CASSFGGARTDTQYF

clone size: -
D gene: -
V gene: TRBV4-2
CDR3 protein: CASSRGTAESEQYF

clone size: once
D gene: -
V gene: TRBV6-2/TRBV6-3
CDR3 protein: CASSYGQSPLHF

clone size: -
D gene: TRBD1
V gene: TRBV10-1
CDR3 protein: CASSTTGTGYYEQYF

clone size: -
D gene: TRBD1
V gene: TRBV6-5
CDR3 protein: CASSSRQGIMDGYTF

clone size: -
D gene: -
V gene: TRBV7-2
CDR3 protein: CASSLEAEVYNEQFF

clone size: -
D gene: TRBD1
V gene: TRBV19
CDR3 protein: CASSSRDRGNRRSNQPQHF

clone size: -
D gene: -
V gene: TRBV5-1
CDR3 protein: CASSLSPSSGQETQYF

clone size: -
D gene: TRBD2
V gene: TRBV5-6
CDR3 protein: CASSVTAGGLNEQFF

clone size: few
D gene: TRBD2
V gene: TRBV13
CDR3 protein: CASSPRGLAGGLNEQFF

clone size: -
D gene: -
V gene: TRBV4-3
CDR3 protein: CASSQDLSRVNSPLHF

clone size: -
D gene: TRBD1
V gene: TRBV12-3/TRBV12-4
CDR3 protein: CASSDRDRSGYTF

clone size: -
D gene: -
V gene: TRBV30
CDR3 protein: CAWSGTANTEAFF

clone size: once
D gene: -
V gene: TRBV9
CDR3 protein: CASSVGAGNIQYF

clone size: once
D gene: TRBD2
V gene: TRBV2
CDR3 protein: CASSEDGGAPGELFF

clone size: -
D gene: -
V gene: TRBV19
CDR3 protein: CASSIDGQGHADTQYF

clone size: few
D gene: -
V gene: TRBV29-1
CDR3 protein: CSARDPLAGEQYF

clone size: few
D gene: -
V gene: TRBV19
CDR3 protein: CASSIDSGASTDTQYF

clone size: -
D gene: TRBD1
V gene: TRBV10-3
CDR3 protein: CAIRGTVSGNTIYF

clone size: once
D gene: TRBD2
V gene: TRBV7-2
CDR3 protein: CASSAGVSTDTQYF

clone size: few
D gene: -
V gene: TRBV12-5
CDR3 protein: CASGLGASSGNTIYF

clone size: -
D gene: TRBD1
V gene: TRBV23-1
CDR3 protein: CASSQGQGHFCNQPQHF

clone size: -
D gene: TRBD1
V gene: TRBV7-6
CDR3 protein: CASSPDRVRDQPQHF

clone size: few
D gene: TRBD2
V gene: TRBV6-1
CDR3 protein: CASSGAGGPFETQYF

clone size: -
D gene: -
V gene: TRBV7-2
CDR3 protein: CASSLIGQINTGELFF

clone size: -
D gene: -
V gene: TRBV30
CDR3 protein: CAWSVRNREEKLFF

clone size: -
D gene: -
V gene: TRBV24-1
CDR3 protein: CATSDLGGFGYTF

clone size: -
D gene: TRBD1
V gene: TRBV5-1
CDR3 protein: CASSVTGQGSYEQYF

clone size: -
D gene: -
V gene: TRBV30
CDR3 protein: CAWRAETTTGELFF

clone size: -
D gene: -
V gene: TRBV5-6
CDR3 protein: CASSLTETEAFF

clone size: -
D gene: TRBD2
V gene: TRBV6-1
CDR3 protein: CASSEGRLAGEETQYF

clone size: -
D gene: -
V gene: TRBV27
CDR3 protein: CASSFVQGSEQYF

clone size: -
D gene: -
V gene: TRBV30
CDR3 protein: CAWSGGQRNQPQHF

clone size: -
D gene: -
V gene: TRBV5-1
CDR3 protein: CASSLTGTDTQYF

clone size: -
D gene: -
V gene: TRBV19
CDR3 protein: CASSIGGSGSPLHF

clone size: once
D gene: TRBD1
V gene: TRBV11-2
CDR3 protein: CASSLRQGLGEQYF

clone size: -
D gene: TRBD1
V gene: TRBV5-6
CDR3 protein: CASSPDRGRGEQYF

clone size: -
D gene: -
V gene: TRBV12-5
CDR3 protein: CASGLGIGQGYYGYTF

clone size: -
D gene: -
V gene: TRBV10-3
CDR3 protein: CAISEWAGSYNSPLHF

clone size: -
D gene: -
V gene: TRBV4-2
CDR3 protein: CASSQGAGAYDYGYTF

clone size: -
D gene: TRBD1
V gene: TRBV30
CDR3 protein: CAWSTGQAPYSNQPQHF

clone size: -
D gene: -
V gene: TRBV28
CDR3 protein: CASSTRVAGNTEAFF

clone size: -
D gene: -
V gene: TRBV4-1
CDR3 protein: CASSQQQGRGGYGYTF

clone size: -
D gene: -
V gene: TRBV19
CDR3 protein: CASTSTGYNEQFF